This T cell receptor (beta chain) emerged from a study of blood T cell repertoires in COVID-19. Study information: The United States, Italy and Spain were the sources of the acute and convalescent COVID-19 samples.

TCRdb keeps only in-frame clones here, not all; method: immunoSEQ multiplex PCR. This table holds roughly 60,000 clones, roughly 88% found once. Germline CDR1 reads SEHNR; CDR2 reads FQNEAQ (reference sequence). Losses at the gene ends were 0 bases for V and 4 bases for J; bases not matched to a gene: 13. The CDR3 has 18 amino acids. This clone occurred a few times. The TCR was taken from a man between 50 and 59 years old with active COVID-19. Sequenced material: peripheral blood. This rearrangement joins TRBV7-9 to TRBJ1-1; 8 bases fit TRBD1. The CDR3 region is CASSLATVRGRGGTEAFF. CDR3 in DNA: TGTGCCAGCAGCTTAGCAACGGTCAGGGGGCGCGGGGGCACTGAAGCTTTCTTT. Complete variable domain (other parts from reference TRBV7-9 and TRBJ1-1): DTGVSQNPRHKITKRGQNVTFRCDPISEHNRLYWYRQTLGQGPEFLTYFQNEAQLEKSRLLSDRFSAERPKGSFSTLEIQRTEQGDSAMYLCASSLATVRGRGGTEAFFGQGTRLTVV.